This T cell receptor beta chain comes out of a study of radiotherapy plus CTLA-4 blockade in lung cancer. Broader study findings: Clones of tumor-derived TCRs expanded in blood after radiotherapy plus ipilimumab.

On this clone: Its cognate antigen is unknown.

Produced via immunoSEQ multiplex PCR; TCRdb's table is partial and in-frame only. The repertoire holds about 120,000 clones, 78% seen once, with about 5% in the top ten. Here the sequenced sample was peripheral blood, taken from a patient treated with radiotherapy plus ipilimumab. The receptor was derived from a human donor with non-small cell lung cancer who had a partial response to radiotherapy plus ipilimumab.

CDR3 DNA: TGTGCCAGCAGCCGGACTAGCGGGAGTACCGGGGAGCTGTTTTTT. This encodes CASSRTSGSTGELFF. This chain uses TRBV7-3 with TRBJ2-2; 13 bases map to TRBD2. Germline V gives CDR1 SGHTA, CDR2 FQGTGA. J gave up 5 bases and V 5 bases, and 2 bases lay outside the gene matches. This CDR3 spans 15 amino acids. Full variable domain (remainder filled in from reference TRBV7-3 and TRBJ2-2): GAGVSQTPSNKVTEKGKYVELRCDPISGHTALYWYRQSLGQGPEFLIYFQGTGAADDSGLPNDRFFAVRPEGSVSTLKIQRTERGDSAVYLCASSRTSGSTGELFFGEGSRLTVL.